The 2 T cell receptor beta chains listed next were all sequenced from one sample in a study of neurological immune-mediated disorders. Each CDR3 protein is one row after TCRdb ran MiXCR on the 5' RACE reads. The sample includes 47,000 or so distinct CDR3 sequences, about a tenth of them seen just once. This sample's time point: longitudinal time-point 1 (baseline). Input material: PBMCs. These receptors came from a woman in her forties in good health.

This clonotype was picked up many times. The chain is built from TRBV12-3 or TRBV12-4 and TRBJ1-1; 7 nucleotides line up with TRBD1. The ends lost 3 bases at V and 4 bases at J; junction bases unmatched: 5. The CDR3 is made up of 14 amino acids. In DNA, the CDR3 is TGTGCCAGCAGTTTTGACAGGGTGGGCACTGAAGCTTTCTTT. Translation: CASSFDRVGTEAFF.

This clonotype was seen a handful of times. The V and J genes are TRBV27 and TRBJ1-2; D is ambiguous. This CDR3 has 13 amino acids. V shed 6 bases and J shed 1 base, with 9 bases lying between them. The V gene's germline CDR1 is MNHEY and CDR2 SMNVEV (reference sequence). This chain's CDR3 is CASRSQFNYGYTF. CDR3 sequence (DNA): TGTGCCAGCAGGTCGCAGTTTAACTATGGCTACACCTTC.